In this sample, the clone carrying this T cell receptor (beta chain) turned up a few times. Its antigen is not identified. The data stem from a study of T cells after yellow fever vaccination. The wider study: For low cell numbers, libraries were made with SMART-Seq v4 Ultra Low Input. Findings and limits, study-wide: By day 5 rather than day 15, the secondary response had peaked, though it was weaker. There was a small share of clonotypes that showed up in both the CD4 and CD8 compartments. Post-booster repertoires again held most primary-vaccination clones (approximately 96% CD4, about 88% CD8).

From the 5' RACE reads, TCRdb called clonotypes with MiXCR, one entry per CDR3 protein. The repertoire holds approximately 580,000 distinct CDR3 sequences, with roughly 17% as singletons. Germline V gives CDR1 SGHTA, CDR2 FQGNSA. The CDR3 runs 15 residues. Losses at the gene ends were 5 bases for V and 8 bases for J; bases not matched to a gene: 10. This sample comprised PBMCs, obtained 5 days after the first yellow fever vaccination. The chain is built from TRBV7-2 and TRBJ1-5, with 9 bases matching TRBD1. This receptor was taken from a man between 18 and 35 years old who received the YFV17D yellow fever vaccine. Here the CDR3 DNA reads TGTGCCAGCAGCACCCGGACAGGGGCCCACGAGCCCCAGCATTTT. This translates into CASSTRTGAHEPQHF.